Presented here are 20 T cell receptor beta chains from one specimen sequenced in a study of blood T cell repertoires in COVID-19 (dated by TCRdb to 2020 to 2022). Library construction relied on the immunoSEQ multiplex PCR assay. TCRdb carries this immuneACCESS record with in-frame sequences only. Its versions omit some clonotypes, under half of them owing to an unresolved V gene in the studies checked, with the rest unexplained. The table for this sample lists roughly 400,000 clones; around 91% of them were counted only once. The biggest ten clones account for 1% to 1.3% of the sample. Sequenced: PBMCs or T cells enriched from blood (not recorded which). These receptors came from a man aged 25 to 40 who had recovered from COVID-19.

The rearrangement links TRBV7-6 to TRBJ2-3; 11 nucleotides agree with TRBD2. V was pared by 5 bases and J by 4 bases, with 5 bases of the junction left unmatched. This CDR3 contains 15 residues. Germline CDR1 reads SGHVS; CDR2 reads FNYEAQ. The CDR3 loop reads CASSALAGGPDTQYF. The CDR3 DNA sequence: TGTGCCAGCAGCGCGCTAGCGGGAGGCCCAGATACGCAGTATTTT.

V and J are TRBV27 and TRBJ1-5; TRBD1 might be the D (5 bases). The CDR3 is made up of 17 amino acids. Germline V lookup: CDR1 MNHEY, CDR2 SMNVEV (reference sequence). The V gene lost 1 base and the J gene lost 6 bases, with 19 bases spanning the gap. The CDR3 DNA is TGTGCCAGCAGTTTATATTGGGGGTTCGAGGAGGGTCAGCCCCAGCATTTT. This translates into CASSLYWGFEEGQPQHF.

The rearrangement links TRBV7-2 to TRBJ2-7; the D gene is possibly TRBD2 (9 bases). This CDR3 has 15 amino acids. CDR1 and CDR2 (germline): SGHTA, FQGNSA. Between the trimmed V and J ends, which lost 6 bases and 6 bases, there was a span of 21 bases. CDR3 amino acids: CASRPGGGRDSEQYF. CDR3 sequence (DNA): TGTGCCAGCAGGCCAGGGGGCGGGAGGGATAGCGAGCAGTACTTC.

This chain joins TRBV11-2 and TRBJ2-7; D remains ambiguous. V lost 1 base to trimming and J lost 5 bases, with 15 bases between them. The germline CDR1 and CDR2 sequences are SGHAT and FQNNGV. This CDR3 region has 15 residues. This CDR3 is CASSLASGFSHEQYF. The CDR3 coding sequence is TGTGCCAGCAGCTTAGCTTCAGGTTTTTCCCACGAGCAGTACTTC.

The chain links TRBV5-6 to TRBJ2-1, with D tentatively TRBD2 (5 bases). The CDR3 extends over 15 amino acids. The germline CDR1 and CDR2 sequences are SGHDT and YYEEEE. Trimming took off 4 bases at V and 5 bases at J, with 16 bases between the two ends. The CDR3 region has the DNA TGTGCCAGCAGCAACTCGGGCGGCGGGCACAATGAGCAGTTCTTC. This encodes CASSNSGGGHNEQFF.

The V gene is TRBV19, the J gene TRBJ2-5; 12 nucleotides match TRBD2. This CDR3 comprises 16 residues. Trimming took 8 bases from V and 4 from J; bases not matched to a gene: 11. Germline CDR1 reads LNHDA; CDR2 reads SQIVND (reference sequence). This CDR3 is CASRTSGTLGGETQYF. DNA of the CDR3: TGTGCCAGTCGGACTAGCGGGACCTTGGGAGGAGAGACCCAGTACTTC.

The CDR3 loop is CASSQERAGVREQYF. CDR3 coding DNA: TGCGCCAGCAGCCAAGAGCGAGCGGGAGTGCGAGAGCAGTACTTC. The rearrangement uses TRBV4-1 and TRBJ2-7; 8 positions match TRBD2. The CDR3 spans 15 residues. The V gene's germline CDR1 is MGHRA and CDR2 YSYEKL. The ends lost 0 bases at V and 7 bases at J; junction bases unmatched: 8.

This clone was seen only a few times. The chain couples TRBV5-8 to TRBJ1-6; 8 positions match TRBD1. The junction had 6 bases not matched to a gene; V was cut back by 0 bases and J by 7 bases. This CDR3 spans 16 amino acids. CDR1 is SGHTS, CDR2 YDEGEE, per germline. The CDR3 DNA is TGTGCCAGCAGCTTGGCCCCTCGACAGGGGAATTCACCCCTCCACTTT. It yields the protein CASSLAPRQGNSPLHF.

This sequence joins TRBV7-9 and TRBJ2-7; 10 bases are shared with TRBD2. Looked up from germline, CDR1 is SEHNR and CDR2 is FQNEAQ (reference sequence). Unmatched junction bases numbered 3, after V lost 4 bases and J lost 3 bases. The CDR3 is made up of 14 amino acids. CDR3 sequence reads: CASSSSGRSYEQYF. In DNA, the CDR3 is TGTGCCAGCAGCTCTAGCGGGAGAAGCTACGAGCAGTACTTC.

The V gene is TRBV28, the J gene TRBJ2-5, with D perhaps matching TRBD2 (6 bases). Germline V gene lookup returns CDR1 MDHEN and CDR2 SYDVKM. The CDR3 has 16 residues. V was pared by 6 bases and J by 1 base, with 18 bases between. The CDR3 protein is CASRPYEGTVQETQYF. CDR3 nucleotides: TGTGCCAGCAGGCCTTATGAGGGGACTGTCCAAGAGACCCAGTACTTC.

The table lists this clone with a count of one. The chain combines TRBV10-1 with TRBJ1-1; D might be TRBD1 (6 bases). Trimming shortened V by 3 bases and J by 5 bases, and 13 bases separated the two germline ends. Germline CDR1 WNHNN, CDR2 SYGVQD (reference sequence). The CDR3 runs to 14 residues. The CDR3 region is CASSELQGGTEAFF. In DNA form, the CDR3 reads TGCGCCAGCAGTGAATTACAGGGTGGTACTGAAGCTTTCTTT.

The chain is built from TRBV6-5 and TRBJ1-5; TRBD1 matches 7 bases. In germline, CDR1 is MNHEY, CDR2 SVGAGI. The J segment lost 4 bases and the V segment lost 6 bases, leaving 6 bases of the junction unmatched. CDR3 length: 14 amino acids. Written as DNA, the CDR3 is TGTGCCAGCAGGACGGGACAGATAAATCAGCCCCAGCATTTT. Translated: CASRTGQINQPQHF.

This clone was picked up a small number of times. The DNA for the CDR3 is TGTGCCAGCAGTTTCGGACACGCCTACGAGCAGTACTTC. It is translated as CASSFGHAYEQYF. The chain employs TRBV27 and TRBJ2-7, with a weak D call TRBD1 (5 bases). V lost 3 bases, J lost 2 bases, and 8 bases lay in between. This CDR3 has 13 amino acids. Per the germline V gene, CDR1 is MNHEY and CDR2 is SMNVEV (reference sequence).

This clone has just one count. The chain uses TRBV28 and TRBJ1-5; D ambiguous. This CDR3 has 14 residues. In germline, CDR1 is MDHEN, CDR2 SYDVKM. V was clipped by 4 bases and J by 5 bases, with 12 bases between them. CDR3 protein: CASSSLPLHQPQHF. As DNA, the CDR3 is TGTGCCAGCAGTTCACTTCCCCTTCATCAGCCCCAGCATTTT.

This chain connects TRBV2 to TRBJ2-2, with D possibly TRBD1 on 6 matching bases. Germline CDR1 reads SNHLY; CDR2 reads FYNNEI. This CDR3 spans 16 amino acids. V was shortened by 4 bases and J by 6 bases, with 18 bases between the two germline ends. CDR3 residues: CASSAGHPLRAGELFF. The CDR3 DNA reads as TGTGCCAGCAGTGCGGGACACCCGTTGAGAGCCGGGGAGCTGTTTTTT.

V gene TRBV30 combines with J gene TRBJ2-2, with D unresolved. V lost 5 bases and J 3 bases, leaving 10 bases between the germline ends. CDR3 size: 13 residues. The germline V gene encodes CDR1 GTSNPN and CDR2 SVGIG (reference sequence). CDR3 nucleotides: TGTGCCTGGGTTCCCGGGTACACCGGGGAGCTGTTTTTT. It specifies CAWVPGYTGELFF.

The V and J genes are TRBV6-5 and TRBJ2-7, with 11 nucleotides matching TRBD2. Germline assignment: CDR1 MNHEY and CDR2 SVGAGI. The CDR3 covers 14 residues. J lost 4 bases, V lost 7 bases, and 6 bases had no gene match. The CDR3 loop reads CASNIAGGPYEQYF. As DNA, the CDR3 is TGTGCCAGCAATATAGCGGGAGGGCCTTACGAGCAGTACTTC.

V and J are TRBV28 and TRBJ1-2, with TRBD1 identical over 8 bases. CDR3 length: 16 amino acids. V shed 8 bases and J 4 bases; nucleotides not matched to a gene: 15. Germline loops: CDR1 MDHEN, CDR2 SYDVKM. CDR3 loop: CASYRRQGAISYGYTF. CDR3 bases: TGTGCCAGCTATCGGAGGCAGGGGGCGATATCCTATGGCTACACCTTC.

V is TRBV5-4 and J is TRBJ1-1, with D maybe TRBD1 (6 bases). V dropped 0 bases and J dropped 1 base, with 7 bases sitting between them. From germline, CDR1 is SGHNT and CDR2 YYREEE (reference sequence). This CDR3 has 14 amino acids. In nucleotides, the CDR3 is TGTGCCAGCAGCTTGGACAGGGCGAACACTGAAGCTTTCTTT. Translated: CASSLDRANTEAFF.

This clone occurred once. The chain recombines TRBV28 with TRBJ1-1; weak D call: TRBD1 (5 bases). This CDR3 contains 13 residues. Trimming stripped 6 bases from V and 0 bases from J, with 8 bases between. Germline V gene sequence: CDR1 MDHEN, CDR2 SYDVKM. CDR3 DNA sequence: TGTGCCAGCAGAGACAGTTTGAACACTGAAGCTTTCTTT. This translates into CASRDSLNTEAFF.